This is a list of T cell receptor beta chains from one sample in a study of T cell responses to AZD1222 COVID-19 vaccine. The repertoire was sequenced with immunoSEQ multiplex PCR; TCRdb's copy has only in-frame clones and lacks some. The sample includes about 180,000 clones, 90% of them seen just once. The sample here was peripheral blood, taken on day 0 of AZD1222 vaccination. These receptor sequences come from an adult in good health. The CDR3 runs from the conserved cysteine through the conserved F or W. D genes are given only for firm matches. Clone size is not always given. Where it is, it says once, few, many or a class for expanded clones.

cdr3_length clone_size j_call d_call v_call cdr3_aa cdr3_nt
14 few TRBJ2-7 - TRBV7-2 CASSLQTETYEQYF TGTGCCAGCAGCTTACAGACTGAGACCTACGAGCAGTACTTC
15 - TRBJ2-7 - TRBV9 CASSESPLQLYEQYF TGTGCCAGCAGCGAGAGTCCCCTCCAGCTCTACGAGCAGTACTTC
16 - TRBJ1-2 TRBD1 TRBV27 CASSDHRQGERYGYTF TGTGCCAGCAGTGACCATCGACAGGGAGAGAGGTATGGCTACACCTTC
16 - TRBJ1-5 - TRBV4-2 CASSQEWRDSNQPQHF TGTGCCAGCAGCCAAGAGTGGAGGGATAGCAATCAGCCCCAGCATTTT
19 - TRBJ2-1 TRBD1 TRBV27 CASSLGWGVRGPRGNEQFF TGTGCCAGCAGTTTAGGGTGGGGTGTCAGGGGGCCACGGGGGAATGAGCAGTTCTTC
18 - TRBJ2-4 TRBD2 TRBV4-2 CASSQDTSGDPAKNIQYF TGTGCCAGCAGCCAAGATACTAGCGGGGATCCGGCCAAAAACATTCAGTACTTC
13 - TRBJ1-1 TRBD1 TRBV29-1 CSVEVGTGGAAFF TGCAGCGTTGAAGTCGGGACAGGGGGGGCAGCTTTCTTT
19 - TRBJ2-2 TRBD2 TRBV4-2 CASSQDSGGLQPNTGELFF TGTGCCAGCAGCCAAGATAGCGGGGGCCTCCAACCGAACACCGGGGAGCTGTTTTTT
15 - TRBJ2-1 - TRBV6-5 CASSTGLLTYNEQFF TGTGCCAGCAGTACCGGACTGCTCACGTACAATGAGCAGTTCTTC
17 - TRBJ2-2 TRBD2 TRBV29-1 CSVAGLAGGPYTGELFF TGCAGCGTCGCCGGACTAGCGGGGGGGCCCTACACCGGGGAGCTGTTTTTT
16 - TRBJ2-7 TRBD2 TRBV7-2 CASSLGSGRVPYEQYF TGTGCCAGCAGCTTAGGGAGTGGGAGGGTGCCCTACGAGCAGTACTTC
15 - TRBJ1-5 - TRBV6-2/TRBV6-3 CASSRRTGPNQPQHF TGTGCCAGCAGCAGAAGAACAGGGCCGAATCAGCCCCAGCATTTT
13 - TRBJ1-2 TRBD1 TRBV9 CASSVDRGEGYTF TGTGCCAGCAGCGTAGACAGGGGAGAAGGCTACACCTTC
15 once TRBJ1-1 TRBD1 TRBV27 CASSDYGTGDTEAFF TGTGCCAGCAGTGACTACGGGACAGGGGACACTGAAGCTTTCTTT
16 - TRBJ2-7 - TRBV6-1 CASSERRGGDRYEQYF TGTGCCAGCAGTGAACGGAGAGGGGGAGATCGCTACGAGCAGTACTTC
13 - TRBJ1-3 - TRBV19 CASSRDSGNTIYF TGTGCCAGTAGTAGGGACTCTGGAAACACCATATATTTT
14 once TRBJ1-2 TRBD1 TRBV14 CASSRDRGPYGYTF TGTGCCAGCAGCCGGGACAGGGGGCCTTATGGCTACACCTTC
14 - TRBJ1-5 - TRBV19 CASTRAGFNQPQHF TGTGCCAGTACCCGGGCAGGATTCAATCAGCCCCAGCATTTT
13 once TRBJ2-1 TRBD1 TRBV7-8 CASSRGQINEQFF TGTGCCAGCAGCCGGGGACAGATCAATGAGCAGTTCTTC
14 - TRBJ1-2 - TRBV7-2 CASSLLVDYYGYTF TGTGCCAGCAGCTTACTGGTCGACTACTATGGCTACACCTTC
17 - TRBJ2-2 - TRBV21-1 CASSKVAQGDDTGELFF TGTGCCAGCAGCAAAGTTGCTCAGGGAGATGACACCGGGGAGCTGTTTTTT
14 - TRBJ2-7 TRBD1 TRBV7-2 CASSPGTGGYEQYF TGTGCCAGCAGCCCAGGGACAGGGGGCTACGAGCAGTACTTC
17 - TRBJ1-2 - TRBV3-1/TRBV3-2 CASSLYGWREDNYGYTF TGTGCCAGCAGCCTGTACGGTTGGAGGGAAGATAACTATGGCTACACCTTC
15 - TRBJ1-1 - TRBV11-2 CASSLDGQTSTEAFF TGTGCCAGCAGCTTAGATGGCCAAACCAGCACTGAAGCTTTCTTT
12 - TRBJ2-3 TRBD2 TRBV27 CASSPPSGTQYF TGTGCCAGCAGCCCCCCTAGCGGTACGCAGTATTTT
15 - TRBJ2-7 - TRBV19 CASSINRVSSYEQYF TGTGCCAGTAGTATTAACAGGGTAAGCTCCTACGAGCAGTACTTC
14 - TRBJ2-7 TRBD1 TRBV2 CASREDRGVREQYF TGTGCCAGCAGGGAAGACAGGGGAGTACGCGAGCAGTACTTC
15 - TRBJ1-1 TRBD1 TRBV27 CASRLVGQGDTEAFF TGTGCCAGCAGGTTAGTCGGACAGGGGGACACTGAAGCTTTCTTT
16 - TRBJ2-1 TRBD2 TRBV3-1/TRBV3-2 CASSFRSGGRENAQFF TGTGCCAGCAGCTTTCGTAGCGGGGGGCGAGAGAATGCGCAGTTCTTC
12 - TRBJ2-1 - TRBV12-3/TRBV12-4 CASGDPHNEQFF TGTGCCAGCGGTGACCCACACAATGAGCAGTTCTTC
14 - TRBJ2-5 TRBD2 TRBV7-3 CASSPRLAGETQYF TGTGCCAGCAGTCCTCGACTAGCCGGGGAGACCCAGTACTTC
16 - TRBJ1-2 - TRBV6-5 CASSFQPGRPTYGYTF TGTGCCAGCAGTTTTCAACCGGGCCGACCGACCTATGGCTACACCTTC
15 once TRBJ1-6 TRBD1 TRBV7-3 CASSTGTGNNSPLHF TGTGCCAGCAGCACCGGGACAGGGAATAATTCACCCCTCCACTTT
13 - TRBJ1-2 TRBD1 TRBV18 CASSLQGARGYTF TGTGCCAGCTCGCTACAGGGGGCACGTGGCTACACCTTC
13 - TRBJ1-1 TRBD1 TRBV7-2 CASSLAGTGGAFF TGTGCCAGCAGCTTAGCCGGGACAGGGGGAGCTTTCTTT
12 - TRBJ1-1 TRBD1 TRBV2 CARGTGDTEAFF TGTGCCAGGGGGACAGGGGACACTGAAGCTTTCTTT